The T cell receptor beta chain under discussion was sequenced for a study of OX40 agonist ivuxolimab in advanced cancers. Generated by immunoSEQ multiplex PCR, the TCRdb table keeps only in-frame clones and is missing some. The sample contains about 84,000 clones, roughly nine tenths of which appear only once. Whole-study results and caveats: Clonal expansion by week 6 occurred in CD4+ and CD8+ blood T cells (at 0.1 to 3.0 mg/kg).

Comments on this clone: Its antigen is currently unknown.

With 8 bases removed from V and 8 bases from J, the gap between germline ends came to 12 bases. The CDR3 totals 11 residues. The germline gives CDR1 MNHNY, CDR2 SVGAGI (reference sequence). The material sequenced was CD4+ or CD8+ T cells sorted from blood, taken in a trial of the OX40 agonist ivuxolimab. This receptor was identified in an adult with an advanced solid tumor such as melanoma, head and neck, liver or kidney cancer. The chain uses TRBV6-6 and TRBJ1-2, with D possibly being TRBD1 (6 bases). CDR3 DNA: TGTGCCAGCGGCCACAGGGAGGGCTACACCTTC. It translates to CASGHREGYTF.